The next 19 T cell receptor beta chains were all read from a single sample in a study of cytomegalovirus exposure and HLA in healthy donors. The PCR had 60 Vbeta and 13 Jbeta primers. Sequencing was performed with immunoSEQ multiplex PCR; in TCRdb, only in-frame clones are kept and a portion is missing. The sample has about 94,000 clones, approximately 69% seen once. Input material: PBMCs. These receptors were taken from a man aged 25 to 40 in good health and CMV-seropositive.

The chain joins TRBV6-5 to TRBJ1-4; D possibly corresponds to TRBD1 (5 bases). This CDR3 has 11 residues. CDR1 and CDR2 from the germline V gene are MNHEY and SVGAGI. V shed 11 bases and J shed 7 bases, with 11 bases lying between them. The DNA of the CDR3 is TGTGCCGCGGGGGGAGGTGAAAAACTGTTTTTT. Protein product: CAAGGGEKLFF.

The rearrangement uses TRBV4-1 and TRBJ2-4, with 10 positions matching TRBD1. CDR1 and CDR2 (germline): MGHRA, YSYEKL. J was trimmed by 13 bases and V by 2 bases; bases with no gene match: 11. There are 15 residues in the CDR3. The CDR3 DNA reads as TGCGCCAGCAGCCAAACCGGGACAGGGGCTATGAGGCAGTACTTC. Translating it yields CASSQTGTGAMRQYF.

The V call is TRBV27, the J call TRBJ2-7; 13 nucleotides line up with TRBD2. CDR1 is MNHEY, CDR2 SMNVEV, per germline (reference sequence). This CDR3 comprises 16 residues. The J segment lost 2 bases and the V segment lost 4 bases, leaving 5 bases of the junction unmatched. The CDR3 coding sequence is TGTGCCAGCAGTTCCCCAGGACTAGCGGGAGCCTACGAGCAGTACTTC. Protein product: CASSSPGLAGAYEQYF.

The CDR3 is CASSLGVHYEQYF. The CDR3 DNA reads as TGTGCCAGCTCCCTCGGAGTTCATTACGAGCAGTACTTC. This chain links TRBV28 with TRBJ2-5; D ambiguous. The last part of the DNA fits TRBJ2-7 better; the J call may be wrong. The CDR3 consists of 13 residues. Germline values: CDR1 MDHEN, CDR2 SYDVKM.

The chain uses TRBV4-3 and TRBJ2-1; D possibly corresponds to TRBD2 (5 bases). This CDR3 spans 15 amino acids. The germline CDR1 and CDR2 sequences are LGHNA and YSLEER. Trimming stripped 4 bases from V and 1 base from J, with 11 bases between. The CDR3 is CASSLTRESYNEQFF. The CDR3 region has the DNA TGCGCCAGCAGCCTTACTAGAGAATCCTACAATGAGCAGTTCTTC.

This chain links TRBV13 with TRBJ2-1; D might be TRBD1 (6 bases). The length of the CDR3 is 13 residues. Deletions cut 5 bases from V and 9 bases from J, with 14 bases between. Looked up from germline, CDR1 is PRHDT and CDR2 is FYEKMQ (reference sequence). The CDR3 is CASSLDRDTEQFF. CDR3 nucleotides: TGTGCCAGCAGCCTGGACAGAGACACTGAGCAGTTCTTC. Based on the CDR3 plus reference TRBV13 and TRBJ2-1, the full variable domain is AAGVIQSPRHLIKEKRETATLKCYPIPRHDTVYWYQQGPGQDPQFLISFYEKMQSDKGSIPDRFSAQQFSDYHSELNMSSLELGDSALYFCASSLDRDTEQFFGPGTRLTVL.

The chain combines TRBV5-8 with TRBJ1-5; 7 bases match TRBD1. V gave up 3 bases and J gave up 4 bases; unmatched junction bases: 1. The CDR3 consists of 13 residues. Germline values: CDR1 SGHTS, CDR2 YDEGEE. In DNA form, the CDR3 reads TGTGCCAGCAGCTCGGACAGGAATCAGCCCCAGCATTTT. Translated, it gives CASSSDRNQPQHF.

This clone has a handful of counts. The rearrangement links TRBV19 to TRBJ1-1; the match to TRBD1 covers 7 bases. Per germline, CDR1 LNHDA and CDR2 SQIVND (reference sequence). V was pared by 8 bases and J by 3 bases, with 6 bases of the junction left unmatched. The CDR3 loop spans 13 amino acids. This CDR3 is CASGDRTYTEAFF. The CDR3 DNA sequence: TGTGCCAGTGGGGACAGAACTTACACTGAAGCTTTCTTT.

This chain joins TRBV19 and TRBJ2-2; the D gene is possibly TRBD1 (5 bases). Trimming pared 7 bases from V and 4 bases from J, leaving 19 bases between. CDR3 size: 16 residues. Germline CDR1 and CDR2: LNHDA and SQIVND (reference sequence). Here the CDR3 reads CASKNGAQYLTGELFF. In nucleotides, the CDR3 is TGTGCCAGTAAGAATGGGGCCCAATACCTCACCGGGGAGCTGTTTTTT.

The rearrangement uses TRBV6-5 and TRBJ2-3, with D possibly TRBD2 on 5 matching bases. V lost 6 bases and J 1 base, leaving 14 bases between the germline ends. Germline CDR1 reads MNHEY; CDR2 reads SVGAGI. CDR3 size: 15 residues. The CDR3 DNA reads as TGTGCCAGCAGCCGCGAGGGCCTTGGCACAGATACGCAGTATTTT. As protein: CASSREGLGTDTQYF.

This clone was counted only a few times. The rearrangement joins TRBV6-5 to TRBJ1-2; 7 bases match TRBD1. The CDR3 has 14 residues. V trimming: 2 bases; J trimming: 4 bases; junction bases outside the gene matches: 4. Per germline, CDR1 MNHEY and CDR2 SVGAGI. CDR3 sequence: CASSYDRAPYGYTF. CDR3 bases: TGTGCCAGCAGTTACGACAGGGCCCCCTATGGCTACACCTTC.

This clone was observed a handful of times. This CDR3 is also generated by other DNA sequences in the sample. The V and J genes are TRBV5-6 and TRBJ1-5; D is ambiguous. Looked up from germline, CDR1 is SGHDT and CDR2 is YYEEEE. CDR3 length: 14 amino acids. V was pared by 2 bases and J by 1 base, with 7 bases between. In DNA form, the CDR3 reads TGTGCCAGCAGCTTACGGGGAAGCAATCAGCCCCAGCATTTT. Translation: CASSLRGSNQPQHF.

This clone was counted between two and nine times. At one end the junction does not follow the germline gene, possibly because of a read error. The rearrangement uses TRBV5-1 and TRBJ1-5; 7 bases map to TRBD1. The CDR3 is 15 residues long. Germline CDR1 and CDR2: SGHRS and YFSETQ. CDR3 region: CASSLGQGIDEPQNF. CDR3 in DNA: TGCGCCAGCAGCTTGGGACAGGGAATTGATGAGCCCCAGAATTTT.

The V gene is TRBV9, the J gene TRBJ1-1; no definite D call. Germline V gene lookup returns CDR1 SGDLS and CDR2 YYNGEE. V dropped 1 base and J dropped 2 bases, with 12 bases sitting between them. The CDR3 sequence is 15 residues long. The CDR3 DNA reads TGTGCCAGCAGCGTAAGTAGAGAGGGAAACACTGAAGCTTTCTTT. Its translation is CASSVSREGNTEAFF.

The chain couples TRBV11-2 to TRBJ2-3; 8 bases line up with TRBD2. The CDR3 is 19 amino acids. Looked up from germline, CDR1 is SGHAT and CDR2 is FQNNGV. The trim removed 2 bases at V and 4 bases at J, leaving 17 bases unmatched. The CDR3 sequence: CASSLRGASSGYAADTQYF. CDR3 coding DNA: TGTGCCAGCAGCTTACGTGGGGCTTCTAGCGGGTATGCGGCAGATACGCAGTATTTT.

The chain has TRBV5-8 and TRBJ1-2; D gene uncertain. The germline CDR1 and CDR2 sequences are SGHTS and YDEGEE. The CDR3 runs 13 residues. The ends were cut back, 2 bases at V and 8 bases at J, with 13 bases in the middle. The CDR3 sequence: CASSLRGYGGYTF. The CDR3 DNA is TGTGCCAGCAGCTTAAGAGGTTACGGGGGCTACACCTTC.

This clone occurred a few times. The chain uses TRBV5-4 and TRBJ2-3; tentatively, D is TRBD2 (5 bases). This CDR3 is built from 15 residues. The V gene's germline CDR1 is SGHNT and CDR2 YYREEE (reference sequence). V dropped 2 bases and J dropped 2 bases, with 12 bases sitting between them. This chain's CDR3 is CASSFGVEDTDTQYF. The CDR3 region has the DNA TGTGCCAGCAGCTTCGGTGTGGAGGACACAGATACGCAGTATTTT.

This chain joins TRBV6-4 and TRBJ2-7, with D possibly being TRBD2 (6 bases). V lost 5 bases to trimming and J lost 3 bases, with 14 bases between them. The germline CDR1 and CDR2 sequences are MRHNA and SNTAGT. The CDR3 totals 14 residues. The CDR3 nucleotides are TGTGCCAGCAGTTGCGCGGGACTCCTCTACGAGCAGTACTTC. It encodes CASSCAGLLYEQYF.

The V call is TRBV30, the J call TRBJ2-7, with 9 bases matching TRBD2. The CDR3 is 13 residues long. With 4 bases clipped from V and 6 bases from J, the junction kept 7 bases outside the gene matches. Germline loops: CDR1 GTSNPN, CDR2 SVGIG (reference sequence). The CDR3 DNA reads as TGTGCCTGGACAAATAGCGGGAGTGGCGAGCAGTACTTC. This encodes CAWTNSGSGEQYF. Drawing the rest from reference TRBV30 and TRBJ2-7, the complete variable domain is SQTIHQWPATLVQPVGSPLSLECTVEGTSNPNLYWYRQAAGRGLQLLFYSVGIGQISSEVPQNLSASRPQDRQFILSSKKLLLSDSGFYLCAWTNSGSGEQYFGPGTRLTVT.